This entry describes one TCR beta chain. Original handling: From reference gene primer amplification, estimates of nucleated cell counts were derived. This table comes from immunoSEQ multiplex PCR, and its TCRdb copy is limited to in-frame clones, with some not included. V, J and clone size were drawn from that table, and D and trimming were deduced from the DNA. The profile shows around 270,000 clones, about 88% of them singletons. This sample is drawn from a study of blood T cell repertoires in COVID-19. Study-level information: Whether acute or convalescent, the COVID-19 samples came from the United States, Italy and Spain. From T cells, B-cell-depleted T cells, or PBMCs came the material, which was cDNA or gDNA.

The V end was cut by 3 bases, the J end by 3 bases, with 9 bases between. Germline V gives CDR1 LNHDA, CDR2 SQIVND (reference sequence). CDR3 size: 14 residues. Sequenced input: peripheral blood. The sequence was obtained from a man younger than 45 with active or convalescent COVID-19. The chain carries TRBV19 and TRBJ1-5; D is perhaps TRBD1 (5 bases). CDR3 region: CASSIRGINQPQHF. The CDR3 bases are TGTGCCAGTAGTATTCGGGGGATCAATCAGCCCCAGCATTTT.